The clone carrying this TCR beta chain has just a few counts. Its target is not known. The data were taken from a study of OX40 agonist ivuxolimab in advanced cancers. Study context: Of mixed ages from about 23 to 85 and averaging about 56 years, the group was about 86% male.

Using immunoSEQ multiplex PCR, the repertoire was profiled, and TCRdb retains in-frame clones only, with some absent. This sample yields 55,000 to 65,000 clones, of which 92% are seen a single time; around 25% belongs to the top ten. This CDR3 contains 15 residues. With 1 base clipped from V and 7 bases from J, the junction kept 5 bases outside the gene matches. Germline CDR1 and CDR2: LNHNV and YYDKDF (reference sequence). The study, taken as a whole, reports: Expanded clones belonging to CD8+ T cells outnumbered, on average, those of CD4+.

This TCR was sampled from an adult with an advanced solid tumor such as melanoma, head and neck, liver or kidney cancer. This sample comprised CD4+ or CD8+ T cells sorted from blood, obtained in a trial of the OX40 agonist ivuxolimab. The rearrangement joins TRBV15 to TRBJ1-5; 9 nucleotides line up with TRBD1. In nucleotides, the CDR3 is TGTGCCACCAGCAGAGCAGGACAGGGGTGGCAGCCCCAGCATTTT. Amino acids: CATSRAGQGWQPQHF.